This is a list of T cell receptor beta chains from one sample in a study of CD8+ T cells in alopecia areata. Libraries were prepared by immunoSEQ multiplex PCR; TCRdb keeps only in-frame clonotypes and omits some of them. Of approximately 280,000 clones in the sample, 55% to 70% are singletons; the top ten hold more than 1.5%. The source material was CD4+ T cells sorted from blood, sampled at week 24, from a patient treated with tofacitinib. These TCRs come from a human donor with alopecia areata. Both conserved end residues are part of each CDR3. A D gene is named only where the DNA matches it firmly. Clone sizes are given selectively: once, few, many, or a class where the clone is expanded.

.,TRBJ2-7,.,TRBV30,TGTGCCTGGAGTGTAATTCCGGAAGGGGAGCAGTACTTC,CAWSVIPEGEQYF
.,TRBJ2-5,.,TRBV7-9,TGTGCCAGCAGCTTCCAGGGGGAGGCGGAGACCCAGTACTTC,CASSFQGEAETQYF
.,TRBJ1-6,TRBD1,TRBV13,TGTGCCAGCAGTGAACGAAGACAGGGGAATTCACCCCTCCACTTT,CASSERRQGNSPLHF
.,TRBJ2-3,TRBD2,TRBV7-8,TGTGCCAGCAGCAACCCCCCGGGGGGGCTCAGAGATACGCAGTATTTT,CASSNPPGGLRDTQYF
.,TRBJ2-5,.,TRBV4-2,TGTGCCAGCAGCCAAGATACGGGGGCGGAGACCCAGTACTTC,CASSQDTGAETQYF
.,TRBJ2-5,TRBD1,TRBV2,TGTGCCAGCATTACAGGGGGCGGGGAGACCCAGTACTTC,CASITGGGETQYF
.,TRBJ1-6,.,TRBV30,TGTGCCTGGCTGCGGGACGGACCTGCAGGTCCCCTCCACTTT,CAWLRDGPAGPLHF
.,TRBJ2-3,.,TRBV7-9,TGTGCCAGCAGCTACCATGGGATGAGCACAGATACGCAGTATTTT,CASSYHGMSTDTQYF
.,TRBJ1-2,.,TRBV7-2,TGTGCCAGCAGTCGTTCCGGGACAAAAGGCTACACCTTC,CASSRSGTKGYTF
.,TRBJ1-1,.,TRBV5-4,TGTGCCAGCAGCTTGGGGGGCAGGGACCTCTCGGGGAACACTGAAGCTTTCTTT,CASSLGGRDLSGNTEAFF
.,TRBJ2-1,.,TRBV30,TGTGCCTGGAGGGGGGCCACATACAATGAGCAGTTCTTC,CAWRGATYNEQFF
once,TRBJ2-3,TRBD1,TRBV2,TGTGCCACAAGACAGGGGTCAGATACGCAGTATTTT,CATRQGSDTQYF
few,TRBJ2-7,TRBD1,TRBV28,TGTGCCAGCAGTTCCCTCCCGACAGGGCCCTACGAGCAGTACTTC,CASSSLPTGPYEQYF
.,TRBJ2-1,.,TRBV29-1,TGCAGCAGCCTCGGCAGGGGAATATCGAATGAGCAGTTCTTC,CSSLGRGISNEQFF
.,TRBJ1-2,TRBD1,TRBV27,TGTGCCAGCAGGAGGGACAGGGGATATGGCTACACCTTC,CASRRDRGYGYTF
.,TRBJ2-5,TRBD1,TRBV29-1,TGCAGCGTTACCCCCAGGGGGCGGAGGGAGACCCAGTACTTC,CSVTPRGRRETQYF
.,TRBJ2-3,TRBD2,TRBV7-6,TGTGCCAGCAGCCCGGGCCCCTTAGCGGGGGGTTCTGGGGAAGATACGCAGTATTTT,CASSPGPLAGGSGEDTQYF
.,TRBJ1-5,.,TRBV25-1,TGTGCCAGCAGTGAAGGGGTTGGGCAGCCCCAGCATTTT,CASSEGVGQPQHF
.,TRBJ2-5,.,TRBV11-2,TGTGCCAGCAGTTTGGGGTGGGAGACCCAGTACTTC,CASSLGWETQYF
once,TRBJ1-3,.,TRBV30,TGTGCCTGGAGTGTGCGGGACTTCGGGGCTTCTGGAAACACCATATATTTT,CAWSVRDFGASGNTIYF
.,TRBJ2-7,.,TRBV5-4,TGTGCCAGCAGCTCGTATTCAGGGTTGTACGAGCAGTACTTC,CASSSYSGLYEQYF
.,TRBJ1-2,TRBD1,TRBV29-1,TGCAGCGTTGCCCTGACTCTGGGACAGGGGAGCCATGGCTACACCTTC,CSVALTLGQGSHGYTF
.,TRBJ2-7,.,TRBV7-2,TGTGCCAGCAGCTCTAGGAGCTCCTACGAGCAGTACTTC,CASSSRSSYEQYF
once,TRBJ2-5,.,TRBV9,TGTGCCAGCAGCGTAGCTTGGTCTGGGACCCAGTACTTC,CASSVAWSGTQYF
.,TRBJ2-6,.,TRBV5-1,TGCGCCAGCAGCCCCGGAATCAGGCCTGGGGCCAACGTCCTGACTTTC,CASSPGIRPGANVLTF
few,TRBJ2-5,.,TRBV7-9,TGTGCCAGCAGCCCCAGGGGAGAGACCCAGTACTTC,CASSPRGETQYF
.,TRBJ2-2,TRBD1,TRBV4-1,TGCGCCAGCAGGGTGGTAGGGGGCTACACCGGGGAGCTGTTTTTT,CASRVVGGYTGELFF
.,TRBJ2-5,.,TRBV4-1,TGCGCCAGCAGCCCTCCAGGGGTGGAAGAGACCCAGTACTTC,CASSPPGVEETQYF
.,TRBJ2-1,.,TRBV2,TGTGCCAGCAGGAGATTCCAAAACAATGAGCAGTTCTTC,CASRRFQNNEQFF
.,TRBJ2-3,TRBD2,TRBV30,TGTGCCTGCCGGATTCTGGGGGGGACAGATACGCAGTATTTT,CACRILGGTDTQYF
.,TRBJ1-4,.,TRBV18,TGTGCCAGCTCACCACTGGCGGGGATGGTAGAAAAACTGTTTTTT,CASSPLAGMVEKLFF
.,TRBJ1-2,TRBD1,TRBV7-2,TGTGCCAGCAGGACAGGGGCTGGCTACACCTTC,CASRTGAGYTF
once,TRBJ2-2,.,TRBV4-1,TGCGCCAGCAGCCAAGTAAGACAGGGCGGAGGGGCCGGGGAGCTGTTTTTT,CASSQVRQGGGAGELFF
.,TRBJ2-2,.,TRBV5-5,TGTGCCAGCAGCCTAAATCCCGGGACAACGAACACCGGGGAGCTGTTTTTT,CASSLNPGTTNTGELFF
few,TRBJ2-2,TRBD2,TRBV5-4,TGTGCCAGCAGCGTCATGAGGCTAGCGGGGGCGAACACCGGGGAGCTGTTTTTT,CASSVMRLAGANTGELFF
.,TRBJ2-3,TRBD2,TRBV11-2,TGTGCCAGCAGCCCAGCGGGGCACACAGATACGCAGTATTTT,CASSPAGHTDTQYF
few,TRBJ1-1,.,TRBV11-1,TGTGCCAGCAGCCCTATAGGGGTGAACACTGAAGCTTTCTTT,CASSPIGVNTEAFF
once,TRBJ2-3,.,TRBV5-1,TGCGCCAGCAGCTCTCCGGGGAGTACAGATACGCAGTATTTT,CASSSPGSTDTQYF
once,TRBJ2-1,.,TRBV15,TGTGCCACCAGCAGAGGAAAAGTGGGAGAGCAGTTCTTC,CATSRGKVGEQFF
few,TRBJ2-5,.,TRBV2,TGTGCCAGCAGTGGAGCGCAGGAAGTCGCGCAGTACTTC,CASSGAQEVAQYF
.,TRBJ1-6,TRBD1,TRBV30,TGTGCCTGGGGTGGGACAGGAAAAGATTCACCCCTCCACTTT,CAWGGTGKDSPLHF
.,TRBJ2-3,.,TRBV7-2,TGTGCCAGCAGCCCCGGTACCACAGATACGCAGTATTTT,CASSPGTTDTQYF
once,TRBJ1-6,TRBD1,TRBV27,TGTGCCAGCAGTCTACCCACGCTCAGGGGGTCACCCCTCCACTTT,CASSLPTLRGSPLHF
.,TRBJ2-1,TRBD2,TRBV19,TGTGCCAGTAGCATTACTAGCGGGGTTCACAATGAGCAGTTCTTC,CASSITSGVHNEQFF
.,TRBJ1-4,TRBD1,TRBV30,TGTGCCTGGAGTGTACAGGGGTTCTCTAATGAAAAACTGTTTTTT,CAWSVQGFSNEKLFF